A selection of T cell receptor beta chains follows, all from one sample in a study of blood T cells in healthy people across ages. TCRdb passed the 5' RACE reads through MiXCR, listing each CDR3 protein once. The sample lists around 750,000 distinct CDR3 sequences; about 48% were seen once. The sequencing sample was made of blood. The receptors derive from an elderly man in good health. CDR3s include the opening cysteine and the closing phenylalanine or tryptophan. A D gene is named only where the DNA matches it firmly. Some rows mark clone size as missing; the rest say once, few, many or name a class of expanded clone.

j_gene: TRBJ2-2
v_gene: TRBV5-1
d_gene: TRBD2
abundance: .
CDR3nt: TGCGCCAGCAGCGTTACTAGCGGGAGAGCCGGCACCGGGGAGCTGTTTTTT
CDR3aa: CASSVTSGRAGTGELFF

j_gene: TRBJ2-5
v_gene: TRBV5-1
d_gene: TRBD1
abundance: .
CDR3nt: TGCGCCAGCAGCCGGACAGGGGGAATAGAGACCCAGTACTTC
CDR3aa: CASSRTGGIETQYF

j_gene: TRBJ1-6
v_gene: TRBV21-1
d_gene: .
abundance: .
CDR3nt: TGTGCCAGCAGCCAAAAGGGCACGAGCTCCTATAATTCACCCCTCCACTTT
CDR3aa: CASSQKGTSSYNSPLHF

j_gene: TRBJ2-1
v_gene: TRBV13
d_gene: .
abundance: .
CDR3nt: TGTGCCAGCAGCTTAGTGGAGGGGCGGAGATACAATGAGCAGTTCTTC
CDR3aa: CASSLVEGRRYNEQFF

j_gene: TRBJ2-7
v_gene: TRBV9
d_gene: TRBD2
abundance: few
CDR3nt: TGTGCCAGCAGCGTTGAGCGGACTAGCGGGAGGGGCGAGCAGTACTTC
CDR3aa: CASSVERTSGRGEQYF

j_gene: TRBJ1-2
v_gene: TRBV5-1
d_gene: .
abundance: .
CDR3nt: TGCGCCAGCAGCTTGGCGTTTCAGGGGTCGGAGGGCTACACCTTC
CDR3aa: CASSLAFQGSEGYTF

j_gene: TRBJ2-7
v_gene: TRBV12-3/TRBV12-4
d_gene: .
abundance: .
CDR3nt: TGTGCCAGCGGGGAAACAATCTACGAGCAGTACTTC
CDR3aa: CASGETIYEQYF

j_gene: TRBJ1-5
v_gene: TRBV20-1
d_gene: .
abundance: .
CDR3nt: TGCAGTGCTAGAGATCGGGGCGCCGATCAGCCCCAGCATTTT
CDR3aa: CSARDRGADQPQHF

j_gene: TRBJ2-3
v_gene: TRBV4-1
d_gene: .
abundance: .
CDR3nt: TGCGCCAGCAGCCAAGCATTCGATACGCAGTATTTT
CDR3aa: CASSQAFDTQYF

j_gene: TRBJ2-7
v_gene: TRBV2
d_gene: .
abundance: .
CDR3nt: TGTACCAGTCTATGGGGGGTCCCAGTCTACGAGCAGTACTTC
CDR3aa: CTSLWGVPVYEQYF

j_gene: TRBJ2-3
v_gene: TRBV5-5
d_gene: .
abundance: few
CDR3nt: TGTGCCAGCAGCACGGGACGTACGCACGCGGGAGATACGCAGTATTTT
CDR3aa: CASSTGRTHAGDTQYF

j_gene: TRBJ1-2
v_gene: TRBV9
d_gene: TRBD1
abundance: .
CDR3nt: TGTGCCAGCAGCATAACACAGGGGGCTAACTATGGCTACACCTTC
CDR3aa: CASSITQGANYGYTF